What follows are 25 T cell receptor beta chains derived from one specimen sequenced in a study of graft-versus-host responses after intestinal transplantation. Antigen specificity for these receptors is unknown. Profiling relied on immunoSEQ multiplex PCR, and the TCRdb table lists in-frame clones only, not all of them. This table holds tens of thousands of clones, less than 90% found once. Sequencing was performed on unstimulated CD8+ T cells sorted from spleen or lymph node cells, taken before intestinal transplant. The receptors derive from a human donor who received an intestinal transplant.

The chain carries TRBV27 and TRBJ2-7; 7 bases are a match to TRBD2. Germline-derived CDR1 and CDR2 are MNHEY and SMNVEV (reference sequence). The CDR3 is 16 residues long. V was pared by 5 bases and J by 2 bases, with 12 bases of the junction left unmatched. The CDR3 sequence: CASSKGTASGAYEQYF. DNA of the CDR3: TGTGCCAGCAGTAAAGGAACCGCTAGCGGCGCCTACGAGCAGTACTTC.

The V gene is TRBV11-3, the J gene TRBJ2-7, with 15 bases matching TRBD2. The germline V gene encodes CDR1 SGHNT and CDR2 YENEEA. V lost 6 bases and J lost 7; bases outside the gene matches: 4. The CDR3 contains 14 residues. CDR3 bases: TGTGCCAGCAGTTGGACTAGCGGGGGGGCAGAGCAGTACTTC. Translating gives CASSWTSGGAEQYF.

In this sample, this clone turned up once. The chain recombines TRBV7-9 with TRBJ2-2, with 7 bases fitting TRBD1. Germline CDR1 SEHNR, CDR2 FQNEAQ (reference sequence). J lost 1 base, V lost 6 bases, and 2 bases had no gene match. CDR3 length: 14 residues. Here the CDR3 DNA reads TGTGCCAGCAGATGGACAGGGAACACCGGGGAGCTGTTTTTT. It specifies CASRWTGNTGELFF.

The rearrangement joins TRBV5-5 to TRBJ1-2, with a possible D match to TRBD1 (5 bases). The V gene's germline CDR1 is SGHKS and CDR2 YYEKEE (reference sequence). V was cut by 0 bases and J by 0 bases, with 12 bases left in between. The CDR3 consists of 16 residues. The CDR3 sequence: CASSLAGQGTNYGYTF. In DNA form, the CDR3 reads TGTGCCAGCAGCTTGGCCGGGCAGGGCACTAACTATGGCTACACCTTC.

This chain uses TRBV28 with TRBJ2-2, with D perhaps TRBD1 or TRBD2 (5 bases each). Germline CDR1 is MDHEN and CDR2 is SYDVKM. The CDR3 has 14 residues. Trimming took 2 bases from V and 5 from J, leaving 9 bases between them. The chain's CDR3 is CASSLVRGTGELFF. The CDR3 DNA reads TGTGCCAGCAGTTTAGTGAGGGGAACCGGGGAGCTGTTTTTT.

The chain joins TRBV6-5 to TRBJ2-3; a possible D gene is TRBD2 (6 bases). Per germline, CDR1 MNHEY and CDR2 SVGAGI. The CDR3 extends over 13 amino acids. V was trimmed by 6 bases and J by 3 bases, leaving 10 bases between them. The CDR3 coding sequence is TGTGCCAGCAGCCTAGCGCTAACAGATACGCAGTATTTT. Translation: CASSLALTDTQYF.

The gene calls are TRBV27 and TRBJ2-1; possibly TRBD1 or TRBD2 for D (5 bases each). V was clipped by 2 bases and J by 2 bases, with 10 bases between them. Germline-derived CDR1 and CDR2 are MNHEY and SMNVEV (reference sequence). CDR3 size: 15 residues. DNA for the CDR3: TGTGCCAGCAGTTTAAAGGGACGAGCCTACAATGAGCAGTTCTTC. Amino acid sequence: CASSLKGRAYNEQFF.

The V gene is TRBV4-1, the J gene TRBJ2-1, with 7 bases matching TRBD2. V dropped 1 base and J dropped 1; count of bases not matched to a gene: 4. Germline CDR1 reads MGHRA; CDR2 reads YSYEKL. The CDR3 runs 16 residues. The CDR3: CASSQGEGGSYNEQFF. CDR3 nucleotide sequence: TGCGCCAGCAGCCAAGGGGAGGGCGGTTCCTACAATGAGCAGTTCTTC.

V usage is TRBV12-5 and J usage is TRBJ2-2; D unresolved. V dropped 3 bases and J dropped 5 bases, with 13 bases sitting between them. In germline, CDR1 is LGHNT, CDR2 FRNRAP. The CDR3 totals 15 residues. Written as DNA, the CDR3 is TGTGCTAGTGGTTTTACGGGTGAGACGACCGGGGAGCTGTTTTTT. Translation gives CASGFTGETTGELFF.

This clone was counted a single time. The chain links TRBV6-5 to TRBJ2-5; the D gene is possibly TRBD2 (5 bases). Trimming stripped 6 bases from V and 5 bases from J, with 19 bases between. From germline, CDR1 is MNHEY and CDR2 SVGAGI. The CDR3 spans 15 residues. CDR3 region: CASSYKVPTRETQYF. The CDR3, as DNA: TGTGCCAGCAGCTATAAGGTGCCCACTAGGGAGACCCAGTACTTC.

V usage is TRBV7-9 and J usage is TRBJ2-3; a weak D match, TRBD2 (5 bases). The CDR3 spans 16 residues. CDR1 SEHNR and CDR2 FQNEAQ come from the germline V gene (reference sequence). Between the trimmed V and J ends, which lost 5 bases and 0 bases, there was a span of 15 bases. The CDR3 coding sequence is TGTGCCAGCAGCCCCCCCGGGGTCGGCAGCACAGATACGCAGTATTTT. Translated: CASSPPGVGSTDTQYF.

This clone was recorded only once. The V and J genes are TRBV5-1 and TRBJ2-4, with a possible D match to TRBD2 (5 bases). The CDR3 totals 17 residues. CDR1 and CDR2 (germline): SGHRS, YFSETQ. V shed 0 bases and J shed 2 bases, with 15 bases lying between them. The CDR3 sequence is CASSLGLAGRPKNIQYF. The CDR3 DNA reads TGCGCCAGCAGCTTGGGTCTAGCCGGACGACCCAAAAACATTCAGTACTTC.

CDR3 nucleotides: TGCGCCAGCAGCCCATGGCGGGACGGACTCTATGGCTACACCTTC. Translating gives CASSPWRDGLYGYTF. The rearrangement links TRBV5-1 to TRBJ1-2; possible D gene TRBD1, 5 bases. This CDR3 is 15 amino acids long. V lost 4 bases and J lost 4, with 17 bases in between. The germline CDR1 and CDR2 sequences are SGHRS and YFSETQ.

The CDR3 coding sequence is TGTGCCAGCAGCCCGGGGGGACTAGCCGATCTCGAGCAGTACTTC. Translated, it gives CASSPGGLADLEQYF. This chain joins TRBV6-5 and TRBJ2-7; 9 bases fit TRBD2. Germline loops: CDR1 MNHEY, CDR2 SVGAGI. V was pared by 6 bases and J by 6 bases, with 12 bases of the junction left unmatched. The CDR3 sequence is 15 residues long.

The chain combines TRBV6-5 with TRBJ1-6, with no clear D. The CDR3 has 15 residues. V was trimmed by 1 base and J by 7 bases, leaving 11 bases between them. CDR1 MNHEY and CDR2 SVGAGI come from the germline V gene. This CDR3 is CASSYLQGSNSPLHF. CDR3 sequence (DNA): TGTGCCAGCAGTTACTTACAAGGTTCGAATTCACCCCTCCACTTT.

This rearrangement joins TRBV6-5 to TRBJ2-5; maybe TRBD1 (6 bases). The length of the CDR3 is 15 residues. The V end was cut by 8 bases, the J end by 2 bases, with 18 bases between. Germline CDR1 is MNHEY and CDR2 is SVGAGI. The CDR3 DNA follows: TGTGCCAGCGCCAAGGGGGAGACAGAACAAGAGACCCAGTACTTC. It encodes CASAKGETEQETQYF.

The chain is built from TRBV4-1 and TRBJ2-1; TRBD2 aligns across 12 bases. The CDR3 is 18 amino acids. The V gene end was trimmed by 0 bases and the J gene end by 7 bases; junction bases not matched to a gene: 10. Germline values: CDR1 MGHRA, CDR2 YSYEKL. The CDR3, as DNA: TGCGCCAGCAGCCAAGATCTAGAGACTAGCGGGGGTGGGAATGAGCAGTTCTTC. Translation gives CASSQDLETSGGGNEQFF.

There are a few counts of this clone. The rearrangement uses TRBV6-5 and TRBJ2-7; perhaps TRBD2 as D (6 bases). This CDR3 is 14 amino acids long. Trimming removed 2 bases at V and 0 bases at J, with 8 bases between. CDR1 and CDR2 (germline): MNHEY, SVGAGI. Written as DNA, the CDR3 is TGTGCCAGCAGTTACGGCGGGGACTCCTACGAGCAGTACTTC. Translating gives CASSYGGDSYEQYF.

V usage is TRBV7-9 and J usage is TRBJ1-2; D may be TRBD1 (5 bases). The CDR3 has 19 residues. Deletions cut 1 base from V and 7 bases from J, with 28 bases between. Germline CDR1 is SEHNR and CDR2 is FQNEAQ (reference sequence). CDR3 DNA: TGTGCCAGCAGCTTAGTCCGTATAATGGGGCCACGGAGGAGGTTTGGCTACACCTTC. Protein sequence: CASSLVRIMGPRRRFGYTF.

V gene TRBV11-2 combines with J gene TRBJ2-7; 7 bases are shared with TRBD1. The CDR3 is 19 amino acids. V shed 2 bases and J 5 bases; nucleotides not matched to a gene: 21. Germline loops: CDR1 SGHAT, CDR2 FQNNGV. The CDR3 DNA sequence: TGTGCCAGCAGCTTATTAGTTGGGGTTAGGGACAGCCACTCGGACGAGCAGTACTTC. This sequence encodes CASSLLVGVRDSHSDEQYF.

This chain connects TRBV10-1 to TRBJ2-3, with D possibly TRBD2 on 5 matching bases. V dropped 0 bases and J dropped 4 bases, with 8 bases sitting between them. Per germline, CDR1 WNHNN and CDR2 SYGVQD (reference sequence). This CDR3 has 14 amino acids. The CDR3 bases are TGCGCCAGCAGTGAGTCGAGCGGTTCAGATACGCAGTATTTT. This sequence encodes CASSESSGSDTQYF.

The gene calls are TRBV5-4 and TRBJ2-7; D uncertain. The germline V gene encodes CDR1 SGHNT and CDR2 YYREEE (reference sequence). This CDR3 has 12 amino acids. Deletions cut 0 bases from V and 3 bases from J, with 4 bases between. CDR3 DNA sequence: TGTGCCAGCAGCTTGGGCGGCTACGAGCAGTACTTC. Its translation: CASSLGGYEQYF.

This clone was observed a handful of times. This chain connects TRBV25-1 to TRBJ2-7, with TRBD1 identical over 9 bases. Germline V lookup: CDR1 MGHDK, CDR2 SYGVNS. The CDR3 consists of 16 residues. Trimming at V came to 5 bases and at J to 4 bases, leaving 12 bases not matched to a gene. The CDR3 spells CASSTPRGQGGYEQYF. CDR3 nucleotide sequence: TGTGCCAGCAGTACCCCTCGGGGACAGGGAGGGTACGAGCAGTACTTC.

This clone is a singleton in its sample. V usage is TRBV20-1 and J usage is TRBJ2-7; 7 bases agree with TRBD1. CDR1 is DFQATT and CDR2 is SNEGSKA in the germline V gene (reference sequence). V was pared by 4 bases and J by 6 bases, with 3 bases of the junction left unmatched. CDR3 length: 11 amino acids. The CDR3 is CSATTGAEQYF. For the CDR3, the DNA is TGCAGTGCTACTACAGGGGCCGAGCAGTACTTC.

This clone is a singleton in its sample. The genes are TRBV6-5 and TRBJ2-7; D is perhaps TRBD2 (6 bases). Looked up from germline, CDR1 is MNHEY and CDR2 is SVGAGI. This CDR3 has 14 amino acids. Between the trimmed V and J ends, which lost 1 base and 2 bases, there was a span of 9 bases. The chain's CDR3 is CASSYFGGTYEQYF. The CDR3 nucleotides are TGTGCCAGCAGTTACTTCGGGGGTACCTACGAGCAGTACTTC.